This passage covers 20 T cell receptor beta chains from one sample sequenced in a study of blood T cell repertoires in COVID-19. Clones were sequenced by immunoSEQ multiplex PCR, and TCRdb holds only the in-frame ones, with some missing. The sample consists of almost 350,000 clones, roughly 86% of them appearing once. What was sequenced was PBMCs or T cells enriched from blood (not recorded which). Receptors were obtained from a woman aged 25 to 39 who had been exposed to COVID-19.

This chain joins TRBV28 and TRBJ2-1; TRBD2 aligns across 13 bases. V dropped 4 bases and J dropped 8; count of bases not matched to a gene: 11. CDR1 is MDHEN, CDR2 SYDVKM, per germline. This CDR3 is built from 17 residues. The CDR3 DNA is TGTGCCAGCAGTTCTATACTAGCGGGAGGGCGAGGGGATGAGCAGTTCTTC. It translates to CASSSILAGGRGDEQFF.

The CDR3 loop is CASSLGRELFEKLFF. The CDR3 DNA sequence: TGTGCCAGCAGTTTAGGCAGGGAACTGTTTGAAAAACTGTTTTTT. The rearrangement joins TRBV28 to TRBJ1-4; the D gene is possibly TRBD1 (5 bases). Germline assignment: CDR1 MDHEN and CDR2 SYDVKM. Trimming left V 2 bases short and J 7 bases short, with 14 bases between. The CDR3 is 15 residues long. The complete variable domain, with remaining parts taken from reference TRBV28 and TRBJ1-4, reads DVKVTQSSRYLVKRTGEKVFLECVQDMDHENMFWYRQDPGLGLRLIYFSYDVKMKEKGDIPEGYSVSREKKERFSLILESASTNQTSMYLCASSLGRELFEKLFFGSGTQLSVL.

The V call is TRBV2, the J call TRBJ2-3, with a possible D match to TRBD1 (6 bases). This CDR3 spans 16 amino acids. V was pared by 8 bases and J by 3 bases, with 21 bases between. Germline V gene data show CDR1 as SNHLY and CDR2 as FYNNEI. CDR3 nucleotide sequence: TGTGCCAGCGGACCGCAACAGGGAATCTCAACAGATACGCAGTATTTT. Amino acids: CASGPQQGISTDTQYF.

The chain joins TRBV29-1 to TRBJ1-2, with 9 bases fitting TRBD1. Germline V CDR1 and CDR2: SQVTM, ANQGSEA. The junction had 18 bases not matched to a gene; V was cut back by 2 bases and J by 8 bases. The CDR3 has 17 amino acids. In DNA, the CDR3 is TGCAGCGTTGAAAGGCCGGACAGGGGCTTGTCTGGTGGGGGCTACACCTTC. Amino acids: CSVERPDRGLSGGGYTF.

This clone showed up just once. CDR3 coding DNA: TGTGCCAGTAGTGTGCTAGCGGGCAATGAGCAGTTCTTC. Translated: CASSVLAGNEQFF. The rearrangement uses TRBV19 and TRBJ2-1; TRBD2 matches at 8 bases. V gave up 5 bases and J gave up 6 bases; unmatched junction bases: 3. Germline CDR1 is LNHDA and CDR2 is SQIVND (reference sequence). The CDR3 is 13 amino acids.

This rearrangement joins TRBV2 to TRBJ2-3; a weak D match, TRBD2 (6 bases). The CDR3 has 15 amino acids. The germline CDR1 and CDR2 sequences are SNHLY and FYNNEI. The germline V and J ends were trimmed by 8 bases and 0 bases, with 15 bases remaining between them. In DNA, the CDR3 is TGTGCCAGCGGGGGGTGGCTAGCCAGCACAGATACGCAGTATTTT. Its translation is CASGGWLASTDTQYF.

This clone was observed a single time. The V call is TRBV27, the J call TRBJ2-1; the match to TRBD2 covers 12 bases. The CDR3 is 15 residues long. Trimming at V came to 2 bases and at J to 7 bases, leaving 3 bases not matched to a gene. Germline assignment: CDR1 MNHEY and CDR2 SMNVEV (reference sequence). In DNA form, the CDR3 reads TGTGCCAGCAGTTTACTAGCGGGAGGGCCAAATGAGCAGTTCTTC. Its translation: CASSLLAGGPNEQFF.

The CDR3 DNA follows: TGTGCCAGCAGCTTAACGCCTAGCGGGGGGTACGAGCAGTACTTC. Residues: CASSLTPSGGYEQYF. V gene TRBV7-8 combines with J gene TRBJ2-7; 11 bases line up with TRBD2. The CDR3 runs to 15 residues. CDR1 SGHVS and CDR2 FQNEAQ come from the germline V gene. Trimming removed 2 bases from V and 4 bases from J; junction bases left unmatched: 4.

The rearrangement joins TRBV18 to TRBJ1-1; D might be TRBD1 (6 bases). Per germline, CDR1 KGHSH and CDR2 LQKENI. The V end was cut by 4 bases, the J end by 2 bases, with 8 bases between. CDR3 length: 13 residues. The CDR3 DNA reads TGTGCCAGCTCACAGGGGGACAACACTGAAGCTTTCTTT. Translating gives CASSQGDNTEAFF.

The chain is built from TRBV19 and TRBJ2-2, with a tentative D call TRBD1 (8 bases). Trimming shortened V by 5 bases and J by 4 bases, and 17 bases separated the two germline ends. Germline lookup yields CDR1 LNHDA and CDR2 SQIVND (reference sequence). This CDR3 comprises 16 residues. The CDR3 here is CASSDQYRGGTGELFF. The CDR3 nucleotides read TGTGCCAGTAGTGACCAATACAGGGGGGGCACCGGGGAGCTGTTTTTT.

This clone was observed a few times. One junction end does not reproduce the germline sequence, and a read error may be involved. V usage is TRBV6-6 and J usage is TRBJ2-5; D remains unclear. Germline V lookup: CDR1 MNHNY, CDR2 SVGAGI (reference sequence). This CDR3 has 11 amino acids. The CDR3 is CASISGESQYF. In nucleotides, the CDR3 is TGTGCCAGCATCAGTGGAGAGAGCCAGTACTTC.

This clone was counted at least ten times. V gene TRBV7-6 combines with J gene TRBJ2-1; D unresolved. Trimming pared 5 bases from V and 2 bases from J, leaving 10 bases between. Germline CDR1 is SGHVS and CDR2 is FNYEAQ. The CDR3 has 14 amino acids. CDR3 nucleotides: TGTGCCAGCAGCGTAGACATTCCCTACAATGAGCAGTTCTTC. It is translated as CASSVDIPYNEQFF.

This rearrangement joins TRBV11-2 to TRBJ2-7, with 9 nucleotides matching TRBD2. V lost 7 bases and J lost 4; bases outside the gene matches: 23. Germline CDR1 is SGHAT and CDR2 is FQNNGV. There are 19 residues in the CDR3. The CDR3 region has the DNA TGTGCCAGCACCCTAAAAGGGGGCCTAGCGGGGACGGCGGGTTACGAGCAGTACTTC. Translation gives CASTLKGGLAGTAGYEQYF.

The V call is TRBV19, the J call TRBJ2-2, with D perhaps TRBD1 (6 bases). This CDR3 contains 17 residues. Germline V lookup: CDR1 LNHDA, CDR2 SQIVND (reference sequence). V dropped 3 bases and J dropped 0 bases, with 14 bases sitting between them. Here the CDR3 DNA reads TGTGCCAGTAGTATTCGTCCACAGGGAGCGAACACCGGGGAGCTGTTTTTT. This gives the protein CASSIRPQGANTGELFF.

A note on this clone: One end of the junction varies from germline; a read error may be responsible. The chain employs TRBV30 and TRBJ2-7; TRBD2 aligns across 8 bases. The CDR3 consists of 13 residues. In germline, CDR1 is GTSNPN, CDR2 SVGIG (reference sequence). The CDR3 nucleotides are TGTGCCTGGTGTGTTCGGGAGGGCGACGAGCAGTACTTC. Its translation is CAWCVREGDEQYF. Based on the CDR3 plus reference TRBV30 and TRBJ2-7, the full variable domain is SQTIHQWPATLVQPVGSPLSLECTVEGTSNPNLYWYRQAAGRGLQLLFYSVGIGQISSEVPQNLSASRPQDRQFILSSKKLLLSDSGFYLCAWCVREGDEQYFGPGTRLTVT.

CDR3: CASSEEGANSYEQYF. The CDR3 DNA reads TGTGCCAGCAGCGAGGAGGGGGCCAACTCCTACGAGCAGTACTTC. The chain combines TRBV7-9 with TRBJ2-7, with D maybe TRBD1 (7 bases). This CDR3 has 15 amino acids. Trimming took off 5 bases at V and 0 bases at J, with 14 bases between the two ends. Germline V CDR1 and CDR2: SEHNR, FQNEAQ (reference sequence).

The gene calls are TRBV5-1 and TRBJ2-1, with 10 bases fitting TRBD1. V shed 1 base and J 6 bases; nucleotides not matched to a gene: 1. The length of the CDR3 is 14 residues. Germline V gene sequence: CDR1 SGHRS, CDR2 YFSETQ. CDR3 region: CASSLRDRGNEQFF. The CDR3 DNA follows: TGCGCCAGCAGCTTGCGGGACAGGGGCAATGAGCAGTTCTTC.

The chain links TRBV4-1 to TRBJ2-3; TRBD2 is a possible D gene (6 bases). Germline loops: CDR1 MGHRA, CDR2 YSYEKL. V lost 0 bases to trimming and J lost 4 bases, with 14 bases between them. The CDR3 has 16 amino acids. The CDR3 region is CASSQEKVGGPDTQYF. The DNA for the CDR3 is TGCGCCAGCAGCCAAGAAAAGGTGGGGGGACCAGATACGCAGTATTTT.

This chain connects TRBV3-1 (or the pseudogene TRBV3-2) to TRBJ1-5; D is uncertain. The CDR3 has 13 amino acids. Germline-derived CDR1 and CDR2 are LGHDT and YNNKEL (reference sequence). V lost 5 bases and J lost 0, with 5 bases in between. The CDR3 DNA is TGTGCCAGCAGCTATTATAGCAATCAGCCCCAGCATTTT. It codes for CASSYYSNQPQHF.

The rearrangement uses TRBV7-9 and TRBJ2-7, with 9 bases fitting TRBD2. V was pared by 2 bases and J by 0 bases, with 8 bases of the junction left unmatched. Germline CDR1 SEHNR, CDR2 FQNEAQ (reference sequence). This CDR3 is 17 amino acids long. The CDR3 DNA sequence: TGTGCCAGCAGCTTATTTCCTAGCGGGACGAGCTCCTACGAGCAGTACTTC. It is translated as CASSLFPSGTSSYEQYF.